Listed below are T cell receptor beta chains from one sample, sequenced in a study of blood T cell repertoires in COVID-19. TCRdb keeps only in-frame clones here, not all; method: immunoSEQ multiplex PCR. The sample consists of roughly 100,000 clones, 87% of them appearing once. The specimen sequenced was peripheral blood. These receptors originate from a human donor in a cohort sampled during active COVID-19. Each CDR3 is given with its conserved first and last residue. A D gene is named only where the DNA matches it firmly. The listing skips clone size in some rows; elsewhere it reads once, few, many or a size class.

NA	TRBV7-9	TRBJ1-6	TRBD1	TGTGCCAGCACCATAGGGACAGCCAATTCACCCCTCCACTTT	CASTIGTANSPLHF
NA	TRBV15	TRBJ2-7	NA	TGTGCCACCAGCAGAGATAGGGGGGGCACATCCTACGAGCAGTACTTC	CATSRDRGGTSYEQYF
NA	TRBV7-3	TRBJ1-1	TRBD1	TGTGCCAGCAGCTTAAGAGGTACAGGGGGCTCGAGGAACACTGAAGCTTTCTTT	CASSLRGTGGSRNTEAFF
NA	TRBV19	TRBJ2-2	NA	TGTGCCAGTCGCCGTTTAACTGACACCGGGGAGCTGTTTTTT	CASRRLTDTGELFF
NA	TRBV6-6	TRBJ2-3	NA	TGTGCCAGCAGGAGACGACAGGACTCTAGCACAGATACGCAGTATTTT	CASRRRQDSSTDTQYF
few	TRBV7-3	TRBJ2-3	TRBD1	TGTGCCAGCAGCTTAACGGACAGGGGCACAGATACGCAGTATTTT	CASSLTDRGTDTQYF
NA	TRBV2	TRBJ2-5	TRBD1	TGTGCCAGCAGTGGGACAGGGGAAGGGACCCAGTACTTC	CASSGTGEGTQYF
NA	TRBV19	TRBJ1-5	TRBD1	TGTGCCAGTAGTATGGGGACAGTAATCAATCAGCCCCAGCATTTT	CASSMGTVINQPQHF
NA	TRBV10-2	TRBJ2-3	NA	TGCGCCAGCAGTGTGCGAGATACGCAGTATTTT	CASSVRDTQYF
NA	TRBV5-1	TRBJ2-2	TRBD2	TGCGCCAGCAGTCCGAGCGGGAGGGCTGGAACCGGGGAGCTGTTTTTT	CASSPSGRAGTGELFF
NA	TRBV4-1	TRBJ2-6	NA	TGCGCCAGCAGCCCGGGACATATCTCTGGGGCCAACGTCCTGACTTTC	CASSPGHISGANVLTF
NA	TRBV2	TRBJ1-1	NA	TGTGCCAGCAGTGAAGCAGACAGGAGCGCTTTCTTT	CASSEADRSAFF
few	TRBV25-1	TRBJ1-1	NA	TGTGCCAGCAGTGAATACGGTTATCACACTGAAGCTTTCTTT	CASSEYGYHTEAFF
NA	TRBV11-2	TRBJ2-3	NA	TGTGCCAGCAGCTTCGGAGATACGCAGTATTTT	CASSFGDTQYF
NA	TRBV6-5	TRBJ2-3	NA	TGTGCCAGCAGTTACTCCCATCGCGTGAGAACAGATACGCAGTATTTT	CASSYSHRVRTDTQYF
NA	TRBV7-9	TRBJ2-1	TRBD1	TGTGCCAGCAGCTACGGTTGGACAGGGGATGACAATGAGCAGTTCTTC	CASSYGWTGDDNEQFF
NA	TRBV18	TRBJ2-1	NA	TGTGCCAGCTCACCCCCGACTAGAGGCGATGAGCAGTTCTTC	CASSPPTRGDEQFF
NA	TRBV12-3/TRBV12-4	TRBJ1-1	NA	TGTGCCAGCAGTAGGACACTTGAAGCTTTCTTT	CASSRTLEAFF
NA	TRBV3-1/TRBV3-2	TRBJ2-5	TRBD2	TGTGCCAGCAGCCAAGATTATAGCGGGACCGGGACCCAGTACTTC	CASSQDYSGTGTQYF
NA	TRBV27	TRBJ1-5	TRBD1	TGTGCCAGCAGTCCAGGGGGAGTCGGACAGGGTAGCGGTCAGCCCCAGCATTTT	CASSPGGVGQGSGQPQHF
NA	TRBV9	TRBJ1-6	NA	TGTGCCAGCAGCCCGGGACAATATAATTCACCCCTCCACTTT	CASSPGQYNSPLHF
NA	TRBV6-6	TRBJ1-2	NA	TGTGCCAGCAGCTTCGGCAGGGCCTATGGCTACACCTTC	CASSFGRAYGYTF
NA	TRBV19	TRBJ1-5	NA	TGTGCCAGTAGTATAGATTCCAGGGGCGGCAATCAGCCCCAGCATTTT	CASSIDSRGGNQPQHF
NA	TRBV7-3	TRBJ2-1	TRBD2	TGTGCCAGCAGCCAAACCACTAGCGGGAGCAATGAGCAGTTCTTC	CASSQTTSGSNEQFF
NA	TRBV4-1	TRBJ1-2	NA	TGCGCCAGCAGCAGTTCCCTCTCTTCCGAGGCTAACTATGGCTACACCTTC	CASSSSLSSEANYGYTF
NA	TRBV6-5	TRBJ1-1	NA	TGTGCCAGCAGTTCAACAGACGGGAGAACTGAAGCTTTCTTT	CASSSTDGRTEAFF
NA	TRBV5-1	TRBJ2-7	TRBD1	TGCGCCAGCAGCTTGGCCTTACAGGGGGCAGAGCAGTACTTC	CASSLALQGAEQYF
NA	TRBV13	TRBJ2-5	TRBD2	TGTGCCAGCAGCTTAGATAGCGGGGGGGCCGTGACCCAGTACTTC	CASSLDSGGAVTQYF
NA	TRBV7-3	TRBJ1-1	NA	TGTGCCAGCAGCCACGAGGGTCGGAACACTGAAGCTTTCTTT	CASSHEGRNTEAFF
few	TRBV3-1/TRBV3-2	TRBJ2-3	TRBD2	TGTGCCAGCAGCCAAGATATGGCGGGAGGGGCAGATACGCAGTATTTT	CASSQDMAGGADTQYF
NA	TRBV5-5	TRBJ2-7	NA	TGTGCCAGCAGCTTGGTATCCTACGAGCAGTACTTC	CASSLVSYEQYF
NA	TRBV19	TRBJ1-1	TRBD1	TGTGCCAGTAAGAATCGACAGGGGGCAACTGAAGCTTTCTTT	CASKNRQGATEAFF
NA	TRBV19	TRBJ1-1	NA	TGTGCCAGTAGTATAGGGACAGCGAACACTGAAGCTTTCTTT	CASSIGTANTEAFF
NA	TRBV7-2	TRBJ2-3	TRBD2	TGTGCCAGCAGCTTAGGGGCAACTAGCGGGGGTGCAGATACGCAGTATTTT	CASSLGATSGGADTQYF
NA	TRBV13	TRBJ2-5	NA	TGTGCCAGCAGTTACCGGGACACCGAGACCCAGTACTTC	CASSYRDTETQYF
NA	TRBV11-3	TRBJ2-2	NA	TGTGCCAGCAGCCCTAACACCGGGGAGCTGTTTTTT	CASSPNTGELFF
NA	TRBV24-1	TRBJ1-1	TRBD1	TGTGCCACCAGTGATCCGGGACAGGGGGCCGAGACTGAAGCTTTCTTT	CATSDPGQGAETEAFF
NA	TRBV25-1	TRBJ2-3	TRBD1	TGTGCCAGCAGTGACGCGCCAGGGGGCTCTGTTATGGATACGCAGTATTTT	CASSDAPGGSVMDTQYF
NA	TRBV29-1	TRBJ1-5	TRBD1	TGCAGCGTCGTAGACAGGGGCCCACGAGAACAGCCCCAGCATTTT	CSVVDRGPREQPQHF
NA	TRBV21-1	TRBJ2-5	NA	TGTGCCAGCAGCAAAGGTCGGTCGGCGGGAGATTTGCGAGCGGGGACCCAGTACTTC	CASSKGRSAGDLRAGTQYF
NA	TRBV11-2	TRBJ1-4	NA	TGTGCCAGCAGCCGGAGGGCCAGAGATAATGAAAAACTGTTTTTT	CASSRRARDNEKLFF
few	TRBV3-1/TRBV3-2	TRBJ2-7	TRBD2	TGTGCCAGCAGCCAAGACCAAGACACTTCGTTGAGCGGGACTAGCAGGTCCTACGAGCAGTACTTC	CASSQDQDTSLSGTSRSYEQYF
NA	TRBV10-3	TRBJ1-6	TRBD1	TGTGCCATCTCAAGGAACAGGGGGCCTCAGGAGTACCTCCACTTT	CAISRNRGPQEYLHF
once	TRBV18	TRBJ1-1	NA	TGTGCCAGCTCACCACAGCCGAACACTGAAGCTTTCTTT	CASSPQPNTEAFF
NA	TRBV9	TRBJ2-2	NA	TGTGCCAGCAGCGTAGCTACGTCCGGGGAGCTGTTTTTT	CASSVATSGELFF
NA	TRBV9	TRBJ2-2	TRBD2	TGTGCCAGCAGCGGGGGACTAGCGGACACCGGGGAGCTGTTTTTT	CASSGGLADTGELFF
NA	TRBV2	TRBJ2-7	NA	TGTGCCAGCAGTCGCCGGAGCTCCTACGAGCAGTACTTC	CASSRRSSYEQYF
NA	TRBV28	TRBJ1-5	TRBD1	TGTGCCAGCATCAGGGGGAATCAGCCCCAGCATTTT	CASIRGNQPQHF
NA	TRBV28	TRBJ2-3	NA	TGTGCCAGCGGGGGGAGCCACCGACGCACAGATACGCAGTATTTT	CASGGSHRRTDTQYF
NA	TRBV28	TRBJ1-4	TRBD1	TGTGCCAGCACCTACTCAGGGGGTCCTAATGAAAAACTGTTTTTT	CASTYSGGPNEKLFF
NA	TRBV12-3/TRBV12-4	TRBJ2-3	NA	TGTGCCGTCAGGGTAGGGACAGATACGCAGTATTTT	CAVRVGTDTQYF
once	TRBV30	TRBJ1-5	TRBD1	TGTGCCTGGAGTGCCATCCCGACAGGGGCTTTCGTCAATCAGCCCCAGCATTTT	CAWSAIPTGAFVNQPQHF
few	TRBV28	TRBJ1-4	NA	TGTGCCAGCAGTTTCCTCCCAATCGTCGGGATGGGAGAAAAACTGTTTTTT	CASSFLPIVGMGEKLFF
NA	TRBV28	TRBJ2-2	TRBD1	TGTGCCAGCCTACCGGGACAGCTAAACACCGGGGAGCTGTTTTTT	CASLPGQLNTGELFF
NA	TRBV3-1/TRBV3-2	TRBJ2-1	NA	TGTGCCAGCAGTCAGGGGTTTTACAATGAGCAGTTCTTC	CASSQGFYNEQFF